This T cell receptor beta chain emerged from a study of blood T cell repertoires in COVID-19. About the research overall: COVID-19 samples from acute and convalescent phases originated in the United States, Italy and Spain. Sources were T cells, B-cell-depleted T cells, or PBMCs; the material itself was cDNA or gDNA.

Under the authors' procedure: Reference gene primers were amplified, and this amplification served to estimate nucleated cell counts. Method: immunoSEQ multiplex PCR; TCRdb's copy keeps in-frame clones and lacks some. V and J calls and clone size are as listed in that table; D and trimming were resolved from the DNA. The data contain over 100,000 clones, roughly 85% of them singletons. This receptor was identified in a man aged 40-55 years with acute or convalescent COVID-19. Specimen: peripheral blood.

The DNA of the CDR3 is TGTGCCAGCTCCCCCGGACAGGGGGTAAACGAGCAGTACTTC. Residues: CASSPGQGVNEQYF. The rearrangement uses TRBV18 and TRBJ2-7; 10 bases are shared with TRBD1. The germline V gene encodes CDR1 KGHSH and CDR2 LQKENI. V shed 6 bases and J 5 bases; nucleotides not matched to a gene: 7. CDR3 length: 14 amino acids.